This T cell receptor (beta chain) is from a study of T cell repertoires in cytomegalovirus infection. Findings and caveats of the study: Dominating the ex vivo response were HLA-C-restricted CMV-specific TCR beta clonotypes.

Looked up from germline, CDR1 is SGHRS and CDR2 is YFSETQ. V was cut by 2 bases and J by 4 bases, with 15 bases left in between. The CDR3 runs to 15 residues. About this clonotype: The antigen is unknown.

Each CDR3 protein gets one entry after TCRdb re-called the reads with MiXCR. The sample records roughly 230,000 distinct CDR3 sequences, roughly 20% being singletons. Sequenced material: CD8+ T cells from PBMCs. This sequence joins TRBV5-1 and TRBJ2-5; the D call may be TRBD1 or TRBD2 (5 bases each). This TCR was recovered from a human donor in good health (CMV status not recorded). Some clones in this sample may be carry-over from other donors' samples. The CDR3 sequence is CASSLQWGIGETQYF. The DNA for the CDR3 is TGCGCCAGCAGCTTACAATGGGGGATCGGAGAGACCCAGTACTTC.